Below are 20 T cell receptor beta chains sequenced from a single sample in a study of blood T cell repertoires in COVID-19. Clones were read by immunoSEQ multiplex PCR, and TCRdb kept only the in-frame ones, dropping some. The sample lists a few hundred thousand clones, under 90% occurring once. Sequenced: PBMCs or T cells enriched from blood (not recorded which). The origin of the receptors is a man aged 25 to 40 with acute COVID-19.

The V call is TRBV6-1, the J call TRBJ1-2; 9 bases map to TRBD1. There are 15 residues in the CDR3. Germline V lookup: CDR1 MNHNS, CDR2 SASEGT. V shed 2 bases and J 8 bases; nucleotides not matched to a gene: 9. The CDR3 loop reads CASSEWGQGLQGYTF. As DNA, the CDR3 is TGTGCCAGCAGTGAATGGGGACAGGGCTTACAGGGCTACACCTTC.

This sequence joins TRBV27 and TRBJ1-4; 9 positions agree with TRBD1. J was trimmed by 5 bases and V by 6 bases; bases with no gene match: 7. The germline CDR1 and CDR2 sequences are MNHEY and SMNVEV (reference sequence). The length of the CDR3 is 15 residues. The CDR3 nucleotides are TGTGCCAGCAGCTCGCTCGGGACAGGGAATGAAAAACTGTTTTTT. Translated, it gives CASSSLGTGNEKLFF.

The V gene is TRBV29-1, the J gene TRBJ1-5; D perhaps matches TRBD1 (6 bases). This CDR3 region has 13 residues. Germline assignment: CDR1 SQVTM and CDR2 ANQGSEA. V was pared by 6 bases and J by 3 bases, with 12 bases between. CDR3 residues: CSVLGGPNQPQHF. CDR3 DNA sequence: TGCAGCGTCCTGGGGGGGCCCAATCAGCCCCAGCATTTT.

The rearrangement joins TRBV5-8 to TRBJ1-2; tentative D call: TRBD1 (5 bases). The CDR3 runs 14 residues. Trimming left V 3 bases short and J 2 bases short, with 11 bases between. Germline values: CDR1 SGHTS, CDR2 YDEGEE. The chain's CDR3 is CASSSLDRNYGYTF. The CDR3 nucleotides read TGTGCCAGCAGCTCACTCGACAGAAACTATGGCTACACCTTC.

V is TRBV19 and J is TRBJ1-5, with D possibly being TRBD1 (5 bases). CDR1 is LNHDA and CDR2 is SQIVND in the germline V gene (reference sequence). Deletions cut 3 bases from V and 5 bases from J, with 8 bases between. The CDR3 is 13 amino acids. The CDR3, as DNA: TGTGCCAGTAGTATCAGGGATCATCAGCCCCAGCATTTT. Protein product: CASSIRDHQPQHF.

V is TRBV6-6 and J is TRBJ2-5, with a possible D match to TRBD1 (6 bases). The germline V gene encodes CDR1 MNHNY and CDR2 SVGAGI (reference sequence). V was trimmed by 4 bases and J by 5 bases, leaving 17 bases between them. The CDR3 spans 15 residues. The CDR3 region is CASSSVQGTGETQYF. CDR3 nucleotides: TGTGCCAGCAGTTCCGTGCAGGGGACGGGCGAGACCCAGTACTTC.

This rearrangement joins TRBV6-9 to TRBJ2-3, with 12 nucleotides matching TRBD2. Per the germline V gene, CDR1 is MNHGY and CDR2 is SVAAGI. The CDR3 sequence is 13 residues long. Written as DNA, the CDR3 is TGTAACCTAGCGGGGGGGGGCACAGATACGCAGTATTTT. It yields the protein CNLAGGGTDTQYF.

This rearrangement joins TRBV15 to TRBJ1-2; D ambiguous. Germline V gene sequence: CDR1 LNHNV, CDR2 YYDKDF (reference sequence). The V end was cut by 6 bases, the J end by 8 bases, with 13 bases between. The CDR3 sequence is 12 residues long. CDR3 in DNA: TGTGCCACCAGACCGACGGGCGGGGGCTACACCTTC. This translates into CATRPTGGGYTF.

The chain combines TRBV19 with TRBJ1-6, with 7 bases fitting TRBD1. The CDR3 loop spans 16 amino acids. Trimming removed 3 bases from V and 8 bases from J; junction bases left unmatched: 10. Germline assignment: CDR1 LNHDA and CDR2 SQIVND (reference sequence). CDR3 residues: CASSIPSTGLYSPLHF. CDR3 nucleotide sequence: TGTGCCAGTAGTATCCCTTCGACAGGGCTGTATTCACCCCTCCACTTT.

J is TRBJ2-5 and V is TRBV27; 13 bases are a match to TRBD2. There are 15 residues in the CDR3. The trim removed 5 bases at V and 5 bases at J, leaving 5 bases unmatched. Germline V gene lookup returns CDR1 MNHEY and CDR2 SMNVEV (reference sequence). CDR3 nucleotides: TGTGCCAGCAGTGTACTAGCGGGAGGGGGGGAGACCCAGTACTTC. Its translation is CASSVLAGGGETQYF.

CDR3 nucleotides: TGTGCCAGCCGACCCCCATTGGTGGGAGACTACGGAAACACCATATATTTT. Translation: CASRPPLVGDYGNTIYF. The rearrangement joins TRBV25-1 to TRBJ1-3; D gene uncertain. The V end lost 8 bases, the J end lost 4 bases, and 24 bases lay between the germline ends. Germline CDR1 and CDR2: MGHDK and SYGVNS. The CDR3 is 17 residues long. Together with reference TRBV25-1 and TRBJ1-3, the CDR3 gives the full variable domain: EADIYQTPRYLVIGTGKKITLECSQTMGHDKMYWYQQDPGMELHLIHYSYGVNSTEKGDLSSESTVSRIRTEHFPLTLESARPSHTSQYLCASRPPLVGDYGNTIYFGEGSWLTVV.

The chain joins TRBV9 to TRBJ2-2; D call uncertain. V was cut by 4 bases and J by 0 bases, with 13 bases left in between. Germline V gene data show CDR1 as SGDLS and CDR2 as YYNGEE. The CDR3 is made up of 16 amino acids. The CDR3 DNA reads as TGTGCCAGCAGCTCGAACAGAAAAGCGAACACCGGGGAGCTGTTTTTT. It specifies CASSSNRKANTGELFF.

The chain has TRBV7-9 and TRBJ2-2; the D is unclear. V lost 5 bases to trimming and J lost 5 bases, with 9 bases between them. The CDR3 covers 13 residues. CDR1 SEHNR and CDR2 FQNEAQ come from the germline V gene (reference sequence). Here the CDR3 DNA reads TGTGCCAGCAGCCAAACGAGTACCGGGGAGCTGTTTTTT. Its translation is CASSQTSTGELFF.

J is TRBJ2-2 and V is TRBV6-5; TRBD2 matches at 8 bases. CDR3 length: 13 residues. CDR1 is MNHEY and CDR2 is SVGAGI in the germline V gene. After removal of 8 bases from V and 6 bases from J, the junction contained 5 bases not matched to a gene. CDR3 region: CASPAGAAGELFF. CDR3 DNA: TGTGCCAGCCCAGCGGGAGCGGCCGGGGAGCTGTTTTTT.

The chain recombines TRBV6-5 with TRBJ1-6; 9 nucleotides line up with TRBD1. Germline V lookup: CDR1 MNHEY, CDR2 SVGAGI. The CDR3 covers 16 residues. Trimming took 4 bases from V and 10 from J; bases not matched to a gene: 11. In nucleotides, the CDR3 is TGTGCCAGCAGTTTTTCTTCCGGGACAGGGTGGTCACCCCTCCACTTT. Translating gives CASSFSSGTGWSPLHF.

This rearrangement joins TRBV18 to TRBJ1-5, with 7 bases matching TRBD1. There are 14 residues in the CDR3. The germline V gene has CDR1 KGHSH and CDR2 LQKENI. V shed 5 bases, J shed 3 bases, and the junction held 4 bases outside the gene matches. DNA for the CDR3: TGTGCCAGCTCAGCGGGACAGAACAATCAGCCCCAGCATTTT. Translated: CASSAGQNNQPQHF.

The chain uses TRBV2 and TRBJ1-4; 12 nucleotides agree with TRBD1. The germline CDR1 and CDR2 sequences are SNHLY and FYNNEI. CDR3 length: 13 residues. The junction had 3 bases not matched to a gene; V was cut back by 6 bases and J by 10 bases. The DNA for the CDR3 is TGTGCCAGCAGAGGGGACAGGGGGCGAAAACTGTTTTTT. Translated, it gives CASRGDRGRKLFF.

The J gene is TRBJ1-4, the V gene TRBV19, with 7 bases matching TRBD1. The V and J ends lost 5 bases and 8 bases, in that order; junction bases with no gene match: 5. This CDR3 has 13 residues. Germline V gives CDR1 LNHDA, CDR2 SQIVND (reference sequence). The CDR3: CASSDREGEKLFF. CDR3 coding DNA: TGTGCCAGTAGTGACAGGGAAGGGGAAAAACTGTTTTTT.

The V gene is TRBV12-3 or TRBV12-4, the J gene TRBJ2-2; possibly TRBD2 for D (5 bases). V was pared by 6 bases and J by 6 bases, with 11 bases between. CDR3 length: 13 amino acids. CDR3 nucleotide sequence: TGTGCCAGCAGCAGCGGACTTTCCGGGGAGCTGTTTTTT. Its translation is CASSSGLSGELFF.

The chain employs TRBV9 and TRBJ2-1; TRBD2 matches at 13 bases. With 3 bases clipped from V and 0 bases from J, the junction kept 12 bases outside the gene matches. The CDR3 sequence is 20 residues long. Germline V CDR1 and CDR2: SGDLS, YYNGEE. The CDR3 region is CASSEPRTSGGLSSYNEQFF. The CDR3, as DNA: TGTGCCAGCAGCGAGCCCAGGACTAGCGGGGGACTTAGCTCCTACAATGAGCAGTTCTTC.